These 32 T cell receptor beta chains came from one sample sequenced in a study of T cells in Graves' hyperthyroidism and ophthalmopathy. Amplified regions were TCR beta CDR3 sequences from RNA transcripts. TCR CDR3 regions were first amplified by RT-PCR with HTBI primers. In TCRdb, the multiplex PCR reads were re-called with MiXCR into one record per CDR3 protein. The profile shows 300,000 to 400,000 distinct CDR3 sequences, about 15% of them singletons. Sequencing was done on a sample of blood. These receptor sequences come from a woman between 55 and 75 years old with Graves' hyperthyroidism.

A remark on this clonotype: The junction departs from the called germline gene at one end, perhaps through a read error. The V call is TRBV29-1, the J call TRBJ2-1; 12 bases fit TRBD2. The length of the CDR3 is 13 residues. Germline V gene sequence: CDR1 SQVTM, CDR2 ANQGSEA. For the CDR3, the DNA is TGCGGCGTTGAAGTGACTAGCGGGGGTGAGCAGTTCTTC. Translation: CGVEVTSGGEQFF.

Concerning this clonotype: This may come from a read error, since a much larger clone is one base off. The CDR3 DNA reads TGTGCCTGGAGTGCCCGACAGGAAAACTATGGCTACACCTTC. It translates to CAWSARQENYGYTF. This chain links TRBV30 with TRBJ1-2; a weak D match, TRBD1 (6 bases). The CDR3 loop spans 14 amino acids. Trimming took off 1 base at V and 2 bases at J, with 11 bases between the two ends. Germline assignment: CDR1 GTSNPN and CDR2 SVGIG (reference sequence).

At least ten counts were recorded for this clonotype. The chain employs TRBV11-2 and TRBJ1-5; unclear D gene. V lost 1 base to trimming and J lost 7 bases, with 14 bases between them. The CDR3 runs 15 residues. Looked up from germline, CDR1 is SGHAT and CDR2 is FQNNGV. Here the CDR3 reads CASSLGSGLGQPQHF. The CDR3, as DNA: TGTGCCAGCAGCTTAGGAAGCGGGCTCGGGCAGCCCCAGCATTTT.

This chain uses TRBV7-3 with TRBJ2-2; 10 bases line up with TRBD1. Germline V CDR1 and CDR2: SGHTA, FQGTGA. This CDR3 contains 16 residues. V shed 5 bases, J shed 6 bases, and the junction held 9 bases outside the gene matches. In nucleotides, the CDR3 is TGTGCCAGCAGCCTGGGACAGGGGATTTTCGCCGGGGAGCTGTTTTTT. The encoded protein is CASSLGQGIFAGELFF. Combining the CDR3 with reference TRBV7-3 and TRBJ2-2 gives the whole variable domain GAGVSQTPSNKVTEKGKYVELRCDPISGHTALYWYRQSLGQGPEFLIYFQGTGAADDSGLPNDRFFAVRPEGSVSTLKIQRTERGDSAVYLCASSLGQGIFAGELFFGEGSRLTVL.

This rearrangement joins TRBV12-3 or TRBV12-4 to TRBJ1-1; a possible D gene is TRBD1 (5 bases). V shed 6 bases and J shed 3 bases, with 14 bases lying between them. CDR3 length: 14 residues. The CDR3 bases are TGTGCCAGCAGGGTAGGGGCTAGGGACACTGAAGCTTTCTTT. Its protein product is CASRVGARDTEAFF.

At least ten counts were recorded for this clonotype. The chain uses TRBV2 and TRBJ2-5; TRBD1 might be the D (6 bases). The length of the CDR3 is 12 residues. The germline gives CDR1 SNHLY, CDR2 FYNNEI. The germline V and J ends were trimmed by 6 bases and 5 bases, with 10 bases remaining between them. The CDR3 sequence is CASRGGGETQYF. CDR3 DNA sequence: TGTGCCAGCAGAGGGGGTGGCGAGACCCAGTACTTC. Filled out from reference TRBV2 and TRBJ2-5, the complete variable domain reads EPEVTQTPSHQVTQMGQEVILRCVPISNHLYFYWYRQILGQKVEFLVSFYNNEISEKSEIFDDQFSVERPDGSNFTLKIRSTKLEDSAMYFCASRGGGETQYFGPGTRLLVL.

At least ten counts were recorded for this clonotype. This sequence joins TRBV24-1 and TRBJ2-5; possible D gene TRBD2, 6 bases. The germline V gene has CDR1 KGHDR and CDR2 SFDVKD. Trimming stripped 7 bases from V and 5 bases from J, with 19 bases between. CDR3 length: 15 amino acids. This CDR3 is CATSRSGGSWETQYF. CDR3 DNA: TGTGCCACCAGCCGATCAGGAGGGTCGTGGGAGACCCAGTACTTC.

There are many counts of this clonotype. The rearrangement joins TRBV11-3 to TRBJ2-1; D uncertain. Germline CDR1 and CDR2: SGHNT and YENEEA. V lost 0 bases, J lost 2 bases, and 11 bases lay in between. This CDR3 comprises 16 residues. CDR3 sequence: CASSLDGFLTYNEQFF. In nucleotides, the CDR3 is TGTGCCAGCAGCTTAGATGGATTTTTGACCTACAATGAGCAGTTCTTC.

This chain connects TRBV19 to TRBJ2-7, with 8 positions matching TRBD2. From germline, CDR1 is LNHDA and CDR2 SQIVND (reference sequence). This CDR3 has 14 amino acids. With 3 bases clipped from V and 5 bases from J, the junction kept 6 bases outside the gene matches. CDR3 sequence reads: CASSMVIAGNEQYF. The CDR3 region has the DNA TGTGCCAGTAGTATGGTAATAGCGGGAAACGAGCAGTACTTC.

This clonotype was seen repeatedly, ten times or more. The CDR3 DNA sequence: TGCAGTGCTAGCACCAGGCGGAACAACTATGGCTACACCTTC. This sequence encodes CSASTRRNNYGYTF. The chain employs TRBV20-1 and TRBJ1-2; D not resolved. Trimming shortened V by 3 bases and J by 2 bases, and 13 bases separated the two germline ends. The CDR3 loop spans 14 amino acids. Germline values: CDR1 DFQATT, CDR2 SNEGSKA (reference sequence).

The rearrangement uses TRBV12-3 or TRBV12-4 and TRBJ2-1; 9 nucleotides agree with TRBD2. The CDR3 totals 15 residues. The ends lost 5 bases at V and 5 bases at J; junction bases unmatched: 7. This CDR3 reads CASSTAGGMHNEQFF. CDR3 in DNA: TGTGCCAGCAGTACAGCGGGAGGTATGCACAATGAGCAGTTCTTC.

This clonotype was observed many times. V gene TRBV7-9 combines with J gene TRBJ2-5, with D perhaps TRBD2 (6 bases). The V gene lost 5 bases and the J gene lost 1 base, with 11 bases spanning the gap. CDR1 and CDR2 from the germline V gene are SEHNR and FQNEAQ (reference sequence). The CDR3 contains 14 residues. DNA for the CDR3: TGTGCCAGCAGCCAAAGCGGGTCCCAAGAGACCCAGTACTTC. Protein product: CASSQSGSQETQYF.

This clonotype was seen repeatedly, ten times or more. The J gene is TRBJ2-7, the V gene TRBV11-1; TRBD2 is a possible D gene (6 bases). CDR3 length: 14 amino acids. CDR1 SGHAT and CDR2 FQDESV come from the germline V gene (reference sequence). Trimming took 3 bases from V and 5 from J, leaving 14 bases between them. CDR3 DNA sequence: TGTGCCAGCAGCTTGAACGGGGGTGCGGACGAGCAGTACTTC. It specifies CASSLNGGADEQYF.

Comment on this clonotype: A much larger clonotype is one base distant, so this may be a read error. The V and J genes are TRBV2 and TRBJ2-7, with TRBD1 identical over 9 bases. CDR1 and CDR2 (germline): SNHLY, FYNNEI. CDR3 size: 13 residues. The ends lost 5 bases at V and 7 bases at J; junction bases unmatched: 6. CDR3 in amino acids: CASSTGGSGEQYF. The DNA of the CDR3 is TGTGCCAGCAGTACAGGGGGCTCGGGTGAGCAGTACTTC.

This clonotype has a count of ten or more. The gene calls are TRBV11-3 and TRBJ1-2; D remains unclear. Germline CDR1 SGHNT, CDR2 YENEEA. This CDR3 contains 13 residues. The V and J ends lost 4 bases and 9 bases respectively, with 15 bases between them. This CDR3 reads CASSSGLYRSYTF. The DNA of the CDR3 is TGTGCCAGCAGCTCCGGCCTCTATCGGAGCTACACCTTC.

This clonotype was detected only a few times. This chain connects TRBV6-5 to TRBJ2-7; perhaps TRBD2 as D (6 bases). Germline V CDR1 and CDR2: MNHEY, SVGAGI. V lost 0 bases, J lost 1 base, and 7 bases lay in between. This CDR3 contains 14 residues. CDR3 in amino acids: CASSYSGGSYEQYF. In nucleotides, the CDR3 is TGTGCCAGCAGTTACTCGGGGGGATCCTACGAGCAGTACTTC.

This clonotype was counted ten times or more. The rearrangement links TRBV27 to TRBJ2-3; D call uncertain. Between the trimmed V and J ends, which lost 4 bases and 2 bases, there was a span of 13 bases. Germline loops: CDR1 MNHEY, CDR2 SMNVEV (reference sequence). The CDR3 is made up of 15 amino acids. The CDR3 loop is CASSSLAEITDTQYF. Here the CDR3 DNA reads TGTGCCAGCAGTTCCCTTGCGGAGATCACAGATACGCAGTATTTT.

This clonotype turned up a few times. The chain joins TRBV29-1 to TRBJ2-1, with 13 bases matching TRBD2. V was clipped by 5 bases and J by 0 bases; unmatched bases: 10. CDR1 SQVTM and CDR2 ANQGSEA come from the germline V gene. CDR3 length: 18 amino acids. The CDR3 reads CSVYGLAGAYGSYNEQFF. The CDR3 nucleotides read TGCAGCGTTTATGGACTAGCGGGGGCGTATGGCTCCTACAATGAGCAGTTCTTC.

The CDR3, as DNA: TGTGCCAGCAGTTCAAACGTCGGGGAGCTGTTTTTT. As protein: CASSSNVGELFF. The V gene is TRBV6-1, the J gene TRBJ2-2, with no clear D. Trimming stripped 5 bases from V and 7 bases from J, with 8 bases between. The germline gives CDR1 MNHNS, CDR2 SASEGT. CDR3 length equals 12 residues.

This clonotype was recorded at least ten times. This chain uses TRBV11-3 with TRBJ2-7; 11 positions agree with TRBD2. Trimming removed 3 bases from V and 3 bases from J; junction bases left unmatched: 4. The CDR3 consists of 15 residues. The germline CDR1 and CDR2 sequences are SGHNT and YENEEA. The CDR3 here is CASSFGGTSGYEQYF. In nucleotides, the CDR3 is TGTGCCAGCAGCTTTGGGGGGACTAGCGGCTACGAGCAGTACTTC.

The rearrangement links TRBV11-2 to TRBJ2-7; the D gene is possibly TRBD1 (5 bases). Trimming stripped 5 bases from V and 0 bases from J, with 17 bases between. CDR3 length: 16 residues. Germline CDR1 is SGHAT and CDR2 is FQNNGV. The CDR3 sequence is CASSATLDNSSYEQYF. The CDR3 DNA follows: TGTGCCAGCAGCGCCACCCTGGACAATAGCTCCTACGAGCAGTACTTC.

This clonotype is medium-sized. The chain links TRBV2 to TRBJ2-7; tentative D call: TRBD2 (5 bases). CDR1 is SNHLY and CDR2 is FYNNEI in the germline V gene. This CDR3 is built from 13 residues. V was cut by 8 bases and J by 1 base, with 12 bases left in between. The CDR3 reads CASGRLLSYEQYF. The CDR3 bases are TGTGCCAGCGGCCGACTATTATCCTACGAGCAGTACTTC.

The CDR3 spells CASSELQPLSEAFF. The DNA for the CDR3 is TGTGCCAGCAGTGAATTACAACCTCTCTCCGAAGCTTTCTTT. V and J are TRBV25-1 and TRBJ1-1; D is ambiguous. Germline V gene data show CDR1 as MGHDK and CDR2 as SYGVNS. The CDR3 runs to 14 residues. V was pared by 1 base and J by 8 bases, with 14 bases between.

This clonotype was counted many times. The chain couples TRBV6-1 to TRBJ1-1, with 7 positions matching TRBD1. Germline V lookup: CDR1 MNHNS, CDR2 SASEGT. The length of the CDR3 is 13 residues. With V trimmed by 6 bases and J by 5 bases, 6 bases remained unmatched. The CDR3 loop reads CASRPRQGTEAFF. The CDR3 nucleotides are TGTGCCAGCAGACCCCGACAGGGAACTGAAGCTTTCTTT.

In its sample, this clonotype was seen once. This chain links TRBV18 with TRBJ2-7, with D perhaps TRBD1 (7 bases). V was clipped by 0 bases and J by 4 bases, with 16 bases between them. The CDR3 is made up of 16 amino acids. CDR1 KGHSH and CDR2 LQKENI come from the germline V gene. For the CDR3, the DNA is TGTGCCAGCTCACCACCCCTTCAGGGGGGAGATTACGAGCAGTACTTC. Translating it yields CASSPPLQGGDYEQYF.

This clonotype was seen ten or more times. J is TRBJ2-3 and V is TRBV7-9; 7 bases align to TRBD1. This CDR3 contains 14 residues. Germline CDR1 SEHNR, CDR2 FQNEAQ (reference sequence). V trimming: 1 base; J trimming: 5 bases; junction bases outside the gene matches: 3. CDR3 in amino acids: CASSLETGKDTQYF. CDR3 in DNA: TGTGCCAGCAGCTTAGAGACAGGGAAAGATACGCAGTATTTT.

The chain employs TRBV6-1 and TRBJ2-3, with 8 bases aligning to TRBD2. Germline CDR1 MNHNS, CDR2 SASEGT. Trimming removed 10 bases from V and 0 bases from J; junction bases left unmatched: 3. The CDR3 contains 13 residues. CDR3 sequence reads: CAIVAGSTDTQYF. CDR3 sequence (DNA): TGTGCCATAGTAGCGGGGAGCACAGATACGCAGTATTTT.

The V gene is TRBV20-1, the J gene TRBJ1-2; D gene uncertain. Trimming shortened V by 0 bases and J by 2 bases, and 13 bases separated the two germline ends. The CDR3 contains 15 residues. The germline V gene has CDR1 DFQATT and CDR2 SNEGSKA (reference sequence). CDR3 loop: CSARELGRNNYGYTF. The CDR3 coding sequence is TGCAGTGCTAGAGAGCTAGGACGTAACAACTATGGCTACACCTTC.

Many counts were recorded for this clonotype. J is TRBJ1-2 and V is TRBV3-1; D remains unclear. Germline assignment: CDR1 LGHDT and CDR2 YNNKEL (reference sequence). Trimming cost V 4 bases and J 1 base, with 10 bases left between them. The CDR3 consists of 14 residues. CDR3 DNA sequence: TGTGCCAGCAGCCGCCCCCCAGTTAACTATGGCTACACCTTC. Protein product: CASSRPPVNYGYTF.

This clonotype has ten or more counts. The CDR3 sequence: CASSVSPRQFF. CDR3 DNA: TGTGCCAGCAGTGTGAGTCCTAGGCAATTCTTC. The V call is TRBV2, the J call TRBJ2-1; unclear D gene. Germline V gene lookup returns CDR1 SNHLY and CDR2 FYNNEI. The V end was cut by 4 bases, the J end by 16 bases, with 14 bases between. This CDR3 has 11 amino acids. Full variable domain (remainder filled in from reference TRBV2 and TRBJ2-1): EPEVTQTPSHQVTQMGQEVILRCVPISNHLYFYWYRQILGQKVEFLVSFYNNEISEKSEIFDDQFSVERPDGSNFTLKIRSTKLEDSAMYFCASSVSPRQFFGPGTRLTVL.

Ten or more counts support this clonotype. The chain employs TRBV6-1 and TRBJ1-4; perhaps TRBD1 as D (6 bases). Between the trimmed V and J ends, which lost 8 bases and 0 bases, there was a span of 10 bases. The CDR3 is 14 amino acids. The germline CDR1 and CDR2 sequences are MNHNS and SASEGT. The CDR3 loop is CASLPGATNEKLFF. CDR3 nucleotide sequence: TGTGCCAGCCTACCAGGGGCAACTAATGAAAAACTGTTTTTT.

V and J are TRBV20-1 and TRBJ1-2; D unclear. Trimming took off 5 bases at V and 2 bases at J, with 15 bases between the two ends. The V gene's germline CDR1 is DFQATT and CDR2 SNEGSKA (reference sequence). The CDR3 has 14 amino acids. In DNA form, the CDR3 reads TGCAGTGCTCCTCCCCCGATAGACAACTATGGCTACACCTTC. This sequence encodes CSAPPPIDNYGYTF.